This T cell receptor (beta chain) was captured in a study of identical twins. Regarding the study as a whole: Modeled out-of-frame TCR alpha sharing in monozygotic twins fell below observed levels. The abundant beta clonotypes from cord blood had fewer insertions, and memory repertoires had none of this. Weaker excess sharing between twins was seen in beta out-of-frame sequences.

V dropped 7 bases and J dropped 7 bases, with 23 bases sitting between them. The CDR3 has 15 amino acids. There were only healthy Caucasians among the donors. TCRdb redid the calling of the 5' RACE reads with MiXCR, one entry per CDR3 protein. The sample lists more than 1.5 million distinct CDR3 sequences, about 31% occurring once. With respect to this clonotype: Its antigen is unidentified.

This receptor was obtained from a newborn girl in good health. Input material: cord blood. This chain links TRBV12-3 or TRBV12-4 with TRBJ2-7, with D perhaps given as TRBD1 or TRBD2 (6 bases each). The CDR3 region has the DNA TGTGCCAGCAATGGCCGGGGGCACTCCTACAATGAGCAGTACTTC. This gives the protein CASNGRGHSYNEQYF.